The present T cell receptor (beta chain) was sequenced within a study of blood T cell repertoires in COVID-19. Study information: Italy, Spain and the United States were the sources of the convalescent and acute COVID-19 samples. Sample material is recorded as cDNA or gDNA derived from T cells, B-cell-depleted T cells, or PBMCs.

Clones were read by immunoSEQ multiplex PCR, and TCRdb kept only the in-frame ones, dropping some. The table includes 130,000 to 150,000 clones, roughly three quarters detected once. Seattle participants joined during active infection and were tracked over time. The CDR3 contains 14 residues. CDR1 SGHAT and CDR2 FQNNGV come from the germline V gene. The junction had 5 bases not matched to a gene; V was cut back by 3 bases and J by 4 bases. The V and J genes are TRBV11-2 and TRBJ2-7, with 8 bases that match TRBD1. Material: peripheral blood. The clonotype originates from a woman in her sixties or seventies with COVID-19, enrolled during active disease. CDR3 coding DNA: TGTGCCAGCAGCTTCCTGGACAGGGCGTACGAGCAGTACTTC. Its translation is CASSFLDRAYEQYF.